These T cell receptor beta chains were read from a single sample in a study of identical twins. MiXCR was run by TCRdb on the 5' RACE reads, yielding one entry per CDR3 protein. The sample lists around 200,000 distinct CDR3 sequences; roughly a tenth were seen once. The sample comprised memory (CD45RO+) T cells sorted from blood. These receptor sequences come from a woman aged 18-30 years in good health. The CDR3 runs from the conserved cysteine through the conserved F or W. The order of the fields is D gene, J gene, V gene, clone size, CDR3 protein, CDR3 DNA. The D gene is left open where the match is weak. Clone size is shown for a subset of rows, as once, few, many or a class of expanded clone.

.,TRBJ1-1,TRBV20-1,few,CSARVSYRTTEAFF,TGCAGTGCTAGAGTATCTTACCGGACCACTGAAGCTTTCTTT
.,TRBJ2-1,TRBV7-8,.,CASSLNIYNEQFF,TGTGCCAGCAGCCTTAATATTTACAATGAGCAGTTCTTC
TRBD2,TRBJ2-5,TRBV3-1,.,CASSQLAGSQETQYF,TGTGCCAGCAGCCAACTAGCGGGTTCGCAAGAGACCCAGTACTTC
TRBD1,TRBJ1-1,TRBV7-9,few,CASSQGGTMNTEAFF,TGTGCCAGCAGCCAGGGGGGAACTATGAACACTGAAGCTTTCTTT
.,TRBJ1-1,TRBV3-1,many,CASSQYYDRPNTEAFF,TGTGCCAGCAGCCAATATTACGACAGACCGAACACTGAAGCTTTCTTT
TRBD2,TRBJ2-7,TRBV6-2/TRBV6-3,few,CASSRRLAGGGYEQYF,TGTGCCAGCAGCCGCCGACTAGCGGGAGGAGGTTACGAGCAGTACTTC
.,TRBJ2-7,TRBV7-2,.,CASSGSRFSSYEQYF,TGTGCCAGCAGCGGCTCGCGGTTTAGCTCCTACGAGCAGTACTTC
.,TRBJ2-7,TRBV9,many,CASSVGGRAYEQYF,TGTGCCAGCAGCGTAGGTGGCCGAGCCTACGAGCAGTACTTC
.,TRBJ2-1,TRBV29-1,few,CSVEWDSTYNEQFF,TGCAGCGTTGAGTGGGACTCCACCTACAATGAGCAGTTCTTC
.,TRBJ1-2,TRBV3-1,many,CASSRPGDFNGYTF,TGTGCCAGCAGCCGTCCGGGCGATTTTAATGGCTACACCTTC
TRBD2,TRBJ2-7,TRBV5-6,few,CASSPTAGYSYEQYF,TGTGCCAGCAGCCCTACAGCGGGATACTCCTACGAGCAGTACTTC
TRBD1,TRBJ2-5,TRBV5-6,.,CASSLGTVEETQYF,TGTGCCAGCAGCTTAGGGACAGTTGAAGAGACCCAGTACTTC
.,TRBJ1-5,TRBV29-1,.,CSVARAFNQPQHF,TGCAGCGTTGCCAGGGCTTTCAATCAGCCCCAGCATTTT
TRBD1,TRBJ1-1,TRBV5-6,many,CASSPFETGGGEAFF,TGTGCCAGCAGCCCGTTCGAGACAGGGGGTGGTGAAGCTTTCTTT
TRBD2,TRBJ2-5,TRBV27,few,CASSWDYTTQETQYF,TGTGCCAGCAGTTGGGACTACACAACACAAGAGACCCAGTACTTC
.,TRBJ2-1,TRBV19,once,CATPGLEFF,TGTGCCACCCCGGGACTGGAGTTCTTC
.,TRBJ2-7,TRBV27,few,CATRRGLRGSYEQYF,TGTGCCACTAGACGTGGGCTCCGTGGCTCCTACGAGCAGTACTTC
.,TRBJ1-6,TRBV6-4,many,CASSDSANSPLHF,TGTGCCAGCAGTGACTCGGCAAATTCACCCCTCCACTTT
.,TRBJ2-1,TRBV12-3/TRBV12-4,.,CTCSLLGFGLSSYNEQFF,TGTACCTGCAGTTTATTAGGCTTTGGTCTGAGCTCCTACAATGAGCAGTTCTTC
.,TRBJ1-2,TRBV25-1,.,CASSEYAGKGYTF,TGTGCCAGCAGTGAATATGCAGGGAAAGGCTACACCTTC
.,TRBJ2-2,TRBV12-3/TRBV12-4,many,CASLLTGELFF,TGTGCCAGTTTATTAACCGGGGAGCTGTTTTTT
.,TRBJ2-4,TRBV5-5,.,CASSLDWAKNIQYF,TGTGCCAGCAGCTTGGATTGGGCCAAAAACATTCAGTACTTC
.,TRBJ2-1,TRBV9,few,CASSPSQGGGNNEQFF,TGTGCCAGCAGCCCATCCCAGGGGGGGGGAAACAATGAGCAGTTCTTC
.,TRBJ1-5,TRBV6-2/TRBV6-3,many,CASFGVGVGNQPQHF,TGTGCCAGCTTCGGCGTCGGGGTTGGCAATCAGCCCCAGCATTTT
.,TRBJ2-4,TRBV11-2,.,CASSLDGRARTIQYF,TGTGCCAGCAGCTTAGACGGGAGAGCAAGGACCATTCAGTACTTC
.,TRBJ2-3,TRBV6-1,few,CASSEGWTEMQTQYF,TGTGCCAGCAGTGAGGGCTGGACGGAAATGCAAACGCAGTATTTT
TRBD2,TRBJ2-5,TRBV5-4,.,CASSLRAGGPIRETQYF,TGTGCCAGCAGCCTACGAGCGGGGGGGCCAATTCGCGAGACCCAGTACTTC
.,TRBJ2-7,TRBV20-1,.,CSAREWRTGSYEQYF,TGCAGTGCTAGAGAGTGGAGAACAGGTAGCTACGAGCAGTACTTC
TRBD2,TRBJ2-7,TRBV7-2,many,CASSQLAGFYEQYF,TGTGCCAGCAGCCAACTAGCGGGGTTTTACGAGCAGTACTTC
.,TRBJ2-7,TRBV20-1,.,CSARFPVPPYEQYF,TGCAGTGCTAGGTTTCCAGTCCCTCCGTACGAGCAGTACTTC
.,TRBJ2-7,TRBV30,few,CAWSVAGYEQYF,TGTGCCTGGAGTGTAGCAGGCTACGAGCAGTACTTC
.,TRBJ1-1,TRBV6-1,.,CASLSRGMNTEAFF,TGTGCCAGCCTATCTAGGGGCATGAACACTGAAGCTTTCTTT
TRBD2,TRBJ2-7,TRBV7-2,.,CASSPLAGVSEQYF,TGTGCCAGCAGCCCGCTAGCGGGAGTAAGCGAGCAGTACTTC
.,TRBJ2-5,TRBV21-1,.,CASSKWTGREETQYF,TGTGCCAGCAGCAAATGGACAGGGCGGGAAGAGACCCAGTACTTC